This T cell receptor (beta chain) derives from a study of blood T cell repertoires in COVID-19. Study details: Both acute and convalescent COVID-19 samples were obtained from the United States, Italy and Spain. T cells, B-cell-depleted T cells, or PBMCs supplied cDNA or gDNA.

Authors' processing steps: Reference gene primer amplification in the assay estimated nucleated cell counts. Clones were sequenced by immunoSEQ multiplex PCR, and TCRdb holds only the in-frame ones, with some missing. The DNA was the basis for D and trimming; V, J and clone size are from that table. Of nearly 300,000 clones listed, approximately 89% are singletons. The CDR3 covers 16 residues. Germline-derived CDR1 and CDR2 are SGDLS and YYNGEE. With V trimmed by 3 bases and J by 2 bases, 8 bases remained unmatched. The specimen sequenced was peripheral blood. V and J are TRBV9 and TRBJ2-7; 10 bases match TRBD2. The clonotype comes from a woman in her 30s who had recovered from COVID-19. The DNA of the CDR3 is TGTGCCAGCAGCGGACAGGCTAGCGGGAGCCCCTACGAGCAGTACTTC. It encodes CASSGQASGSPYEQYF.